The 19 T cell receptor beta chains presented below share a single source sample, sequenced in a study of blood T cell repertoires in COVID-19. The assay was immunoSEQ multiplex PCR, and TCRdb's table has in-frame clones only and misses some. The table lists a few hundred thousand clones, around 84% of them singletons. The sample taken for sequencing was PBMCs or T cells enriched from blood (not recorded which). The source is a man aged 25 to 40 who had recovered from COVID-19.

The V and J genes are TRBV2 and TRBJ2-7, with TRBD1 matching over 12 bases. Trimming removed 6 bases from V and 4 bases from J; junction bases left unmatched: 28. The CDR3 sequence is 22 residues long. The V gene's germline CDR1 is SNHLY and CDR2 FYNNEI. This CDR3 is CASSAPGQGAGTASGGPYEQYF. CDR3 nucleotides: TGTGCCAGCAGCGCTCCGGGACAGGGGGCGGGTACGGCTAGCGGGGGACCGTACGAGCAGTACTTC.

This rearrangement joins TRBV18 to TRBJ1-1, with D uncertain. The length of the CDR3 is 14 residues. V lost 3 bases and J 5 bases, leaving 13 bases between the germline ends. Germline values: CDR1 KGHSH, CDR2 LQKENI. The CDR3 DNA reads TGTGCCAGCTCACCGGGGAGGGTTGATACTGAAGCTTTCTTT. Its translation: CASSPGRVDTEAFF.

The CDR3 protein is CATSAGGGEQYF. DNA for the CDR3: TGTGCCACCTCAGCAGGGGGCGGTGAGCAGTACTTC. The chain is built from TRBV10-3 and TRBJ2-7, with 8 bases lining up with TRBD1. Per the germline V gene, CDR1 is ENHRY and CDR2 is SYGVKD. V lost 10 bases, J lost 7 bases, and 9 bases stayed unmatched. The CDR3 is 12 residues long.

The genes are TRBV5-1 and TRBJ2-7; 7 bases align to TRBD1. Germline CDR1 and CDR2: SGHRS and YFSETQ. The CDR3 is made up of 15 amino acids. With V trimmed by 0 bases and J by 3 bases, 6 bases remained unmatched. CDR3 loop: CASSLGDRLLYEQYF. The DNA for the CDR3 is TGCGCCAGCAGCTTGGGGGACAGACTACTCTACGAGCAGTACTTC.

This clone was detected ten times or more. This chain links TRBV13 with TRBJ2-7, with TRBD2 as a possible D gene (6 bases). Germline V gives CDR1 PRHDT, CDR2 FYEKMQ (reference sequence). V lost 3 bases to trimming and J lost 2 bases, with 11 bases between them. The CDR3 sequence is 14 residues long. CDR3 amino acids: CASSLEGEAYEQYF. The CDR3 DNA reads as TGTGCCAGCAGCTTGGAGGGAGAAGCCTACGAGCAGTACTTC.

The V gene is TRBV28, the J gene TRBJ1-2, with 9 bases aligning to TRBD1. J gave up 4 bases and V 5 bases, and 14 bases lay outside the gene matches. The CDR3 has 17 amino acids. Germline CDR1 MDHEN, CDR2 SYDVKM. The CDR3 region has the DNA TGTGCCAGCAGTATTTTCTCCGGGACAGGGCTGGGCTATGGCTACACCTTC. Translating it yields CASSIFSGTGLGYGYTF.

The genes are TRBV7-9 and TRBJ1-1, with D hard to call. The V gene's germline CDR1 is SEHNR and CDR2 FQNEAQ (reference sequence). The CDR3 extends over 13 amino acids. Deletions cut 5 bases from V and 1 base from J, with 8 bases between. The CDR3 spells CASSEPGNTEAFF. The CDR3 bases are TGTGCCAGCAGCGAACCCGGGAACACTGAAGCTTTCTTT.

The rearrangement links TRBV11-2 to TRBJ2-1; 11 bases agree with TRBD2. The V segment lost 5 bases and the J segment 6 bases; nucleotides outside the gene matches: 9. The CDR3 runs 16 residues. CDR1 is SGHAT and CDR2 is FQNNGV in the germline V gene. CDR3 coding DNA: TGTGCCAGCAGCCCCACAGGGACTAGCGGTTTCAATGAGCAGTTCTTC. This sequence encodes CASSPTGTSGFNEQFF.

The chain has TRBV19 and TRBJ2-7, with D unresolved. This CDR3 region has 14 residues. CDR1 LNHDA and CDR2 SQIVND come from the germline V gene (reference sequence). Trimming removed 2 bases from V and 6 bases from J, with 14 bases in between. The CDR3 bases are TGTGCCAGTAGTATAAGGCTAGACTTCGGCGAGCAGTACTTC. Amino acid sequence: CASSIRLDFGEQYF. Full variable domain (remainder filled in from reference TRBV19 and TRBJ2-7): DGGITQSPKYLFRKEGQNVTLSCEQNLNHDAMYWYRQDPGQGLRLIYYSQIVNDFQKGDIAEGYSVSREKKESFPLTVTSAQKNPTAFYLCASSIRLDFGEQYFGPGTRLTVT.

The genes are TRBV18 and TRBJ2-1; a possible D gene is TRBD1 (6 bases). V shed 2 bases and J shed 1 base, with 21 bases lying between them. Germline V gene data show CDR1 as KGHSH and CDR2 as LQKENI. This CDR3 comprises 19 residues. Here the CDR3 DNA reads TGTGCCAGCTCACCAAGGGGGACCCTACAAAGGGGATCCTACAATGAGCAGTTCTTC. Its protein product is CASSPRGTLQRGSYNEQFF.

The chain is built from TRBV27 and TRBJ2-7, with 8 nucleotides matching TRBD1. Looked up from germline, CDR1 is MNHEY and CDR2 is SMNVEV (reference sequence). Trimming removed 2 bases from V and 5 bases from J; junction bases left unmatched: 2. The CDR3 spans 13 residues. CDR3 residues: CASSLDRGHEQYF. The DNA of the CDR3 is TGTGCCAGCAGTTTAGACAGGGGACACGAGCAGTACTTC.

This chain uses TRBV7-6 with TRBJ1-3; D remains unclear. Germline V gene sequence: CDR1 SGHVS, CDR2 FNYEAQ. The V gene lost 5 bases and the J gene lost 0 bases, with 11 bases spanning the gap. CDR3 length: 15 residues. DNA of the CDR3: TGTGCCAGCAGCACCACACCCGTCTCTGGAAACACCATATATTTT. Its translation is CASSTTPVSGNTIYF.

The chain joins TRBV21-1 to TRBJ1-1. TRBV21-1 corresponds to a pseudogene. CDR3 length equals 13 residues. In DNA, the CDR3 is TGTGCCGGTTCGGGGGGCATGAACACTGAAGCTTTCTTT. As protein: CAGSGGMNTEAFF.

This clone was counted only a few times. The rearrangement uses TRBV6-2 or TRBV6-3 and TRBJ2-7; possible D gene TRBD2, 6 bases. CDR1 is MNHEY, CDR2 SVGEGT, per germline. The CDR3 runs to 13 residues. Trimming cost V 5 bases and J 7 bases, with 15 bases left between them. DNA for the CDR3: TGTGCCAGCAGTACGCGGGATCCGGGGGAGCAGTACTTC. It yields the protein CASSTRDPGEQYF.

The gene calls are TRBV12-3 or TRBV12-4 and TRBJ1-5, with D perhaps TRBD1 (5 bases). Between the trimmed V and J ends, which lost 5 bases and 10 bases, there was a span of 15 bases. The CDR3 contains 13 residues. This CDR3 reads CASSPQDSTPQHF. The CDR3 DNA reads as TGTGCCAGCAGTCCGCAAGACAGTACTCCCCAGCATTTT.

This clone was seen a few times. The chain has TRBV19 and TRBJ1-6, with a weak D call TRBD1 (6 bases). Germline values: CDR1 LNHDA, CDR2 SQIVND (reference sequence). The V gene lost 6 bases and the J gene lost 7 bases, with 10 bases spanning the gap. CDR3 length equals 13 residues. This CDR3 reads CASRHRDNSPLHF. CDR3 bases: TGTGCCAGTAGACACAGGGACAATTCACCCCTCCACTTT.

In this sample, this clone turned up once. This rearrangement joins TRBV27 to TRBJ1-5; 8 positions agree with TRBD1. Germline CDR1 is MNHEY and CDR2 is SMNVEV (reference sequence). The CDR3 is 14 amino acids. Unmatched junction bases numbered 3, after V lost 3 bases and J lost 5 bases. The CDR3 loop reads CASSFQGADQPQHF. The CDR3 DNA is TGTGCCAGCAGTTTTCAGGGGGCCGATCAGCCCCAGCATTTT.

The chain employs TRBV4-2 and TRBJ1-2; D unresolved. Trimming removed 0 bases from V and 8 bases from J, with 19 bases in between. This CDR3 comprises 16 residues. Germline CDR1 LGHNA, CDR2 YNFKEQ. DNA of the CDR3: TGTGCCAGCAGCCAAGATTTCCCCGGCCTGATGGAGGGCTACACCTTC. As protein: CASSQDFPGLMEGYTF.

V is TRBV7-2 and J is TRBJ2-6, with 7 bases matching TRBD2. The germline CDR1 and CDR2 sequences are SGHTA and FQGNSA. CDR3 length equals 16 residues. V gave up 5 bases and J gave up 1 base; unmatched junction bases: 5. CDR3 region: CASSPWGGSGANVLTF. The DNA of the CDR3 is TGTGCCAGCAGCCCGTGGGGGGGGTCTGGGGCCAACGTCCTGACTTTC.